This TCR beta chain was identified during a study of tumor-infiltrating lymphocytes in primary liver carcinoma. The study's findings and limits: Whereas tumor region pairs overlapped more, tumor-adjacent and tumor-blood pairs overlapped less.

Concerning this clonotype itself: Antigen unknown. A much larger clone sits a single nucleotide away, making a read error possible.

CDR1 is MGHRA and CDR2 is YSYEKL in the germline V gene. CDR3 length: 19 amino acids. RNA and DNA were co-extracted from around 20-30 mg of unsorted bulk tissue. Treatment-naive at the time, the patients had chronic HBV infection. The authors made TCR beta cDNA from 450 to 600 ng total RNA with a constant-region primer. Nested multiplex PCR, run for three rounds with slightly modified ARM-PCR, yielded TCR beta libraries. TRBV1-TRBV30 forward primers paired with a C-beta reverse primer were used in the first two PCR rounds, which ran roughly 9 cycles each. TCRdb redid the calling of the multiplex PCR reads with MiXCR, one entry per CDR3 protein. The sample records about 100,000 distinct CDR3 sequences, about 70% being singletons.

The receptor's source is a woman aged 55-69 years with primary liver carcinoma and hepatitis B virus infection. The sample was liver tumor tissue from sampling region 2. The subset was: tumor region T2, inferior pole. The V gene is TRBV4-1, the J gene TRBJ2-1; 11 nucleotides match TRBD2. The CDR3 DNA follows: TGCGTCAGCAGCCAAGAGGGGGCCACTAGCGGGAGATCCTACAATGAGCAGTTCTTC. Encoded protein: CVSSQEGATSGRSYNEQFF.